One and the same sample provided the 29 T cell receptor beta chains below, sequenced in a study of graft-versus-host responses after intestinal transplantation. Their target antigens are unknown. Clones were sequenced by immunoSEQ multiplex PCR, and TCRdb holds only the in-frame ones, with some missing. The sample has over 65,000 clones; 90% to 95% are singletons. The sequenced sample was unstimulated CD4+ T cells sorted from spleen or lymph node cells, obtained before intestinal transplant. These receptors originate from a human donor who received an intestinal transplant.

This clone showed up just once. This chain joins TRBV7-2 and TRBJ2-7; unclear D gene. Germline CDR1 and CDR2: SGHTA and FQGNSA. The CDR3 has 12 residues. V gave up 2 bases and J gave up 2 bases, with 4 bases separating them. The CDR3 region is CASSLPAYEQYF. The DNA of the CDR3 is TGTGCCAGCAGCTTACCGGCCTACGAGCAGTACTTC.

This rearrangement joins TRBV18 to TRBJ2-2, with TRBD2 matching over 7 bases. This CDR3 is built from 18 residues. Germline CDR1 KGHSH, CDR2 LQKENI. The V gene end was trimmed by 3 bases and the J gene end by 2 bases; junction bases not matched to a gene: 12. The CDR3 nucleotides read TGTGCCAGCTCACCGCTTCCTCCGACTAGCTCAAACACCGGGGAGCTGTTTTTT. It translates to CASSPLPPTSSNTGELFF. Full variable domain (remainder filled in from reference TRBV18 and TRBJ2-2): NAGVMQNPRHLVRRRGQEARLRCSPMKGHSHVYWYRQLPEEGLKFMVYLQKENIIDESGMPKERFSAEFPKEGPSILRIQQVVRGDSAAYFCASSPLPPTSSNTGELFFGEGSRLTVL.

The DNA for the CDR3 is TGTGCCAGCAGCCTGGGACAGGGGGCCTCTGGAAACACCATATATTTT. It specifies CASSLGQGASGNTIYF. The chain recombines TRBV7-8 with TRBJ1-3; 12 bases match TRBD1. This CDR3 region has 16 residues. Unmatched junction bases numbered 2, after V lost 5 bases and J lost 0 bases. CDR1 is SGHVS and CDR2 is FQNEAQ in the germline V gene.

This clone came up a few times. The chain uses TRBV5-6 and TRBJ1-6; tentatively, D is TRBD1 (6 bases). Trimming took off 4 bases at V and 13 bases at J, with 15 bases between the two ends. The CDR3 totals 13 residues. Germline V gene data show CDR1 as SGHDT and CDR2 as YYEEEE. CDR3 coding DNA: TGTGCCAGCAGCAAAATACAGGGTACTCCCCTCCACTTT. Its protein product is CASSKIQGTPLHF.

This chain's CDR3 is CASSIAAQGPGGYTF. In DNA, the CDR3 is TGTGCCAGTAGTATCGCCGCCCAGGGCCCGGGCGGCTACACCTTC. The chain joins TRBV19 to TRBJ1-2; a weak D match, TRBD1 (5 bases). The CDR3 runs 15 residues. CDR1 is LNHDA and CDR2 is SQIVND in the germline V gene (reference sequence). Trimming stripped 3 bases from V and 8 bases from J, with 19 bases between.

This clone was counted only a few times. The chain employs TRBV6-6 and TRBJ1-4; D uncertain. Trimming pared 6 bases from V and 3 bases from J, leaving 17 bases between. Germline-derived CDR1 and CDR2 are MNHNY and SVGAGI (reference sequence). The CDR3 sequence is 16 residues long. CDR3 DNA sequence: TGTGCCAGCAGGACACAGCCCCTTTTAGCTAATGAAAAACTGTTTTTT. It translates to CASRTQPLLANEKLFF.

The chain links TRBV30 to TRBJ1-4; D uncertain. Trimming stripped 2 bases from V and 8 bases from J, with 18 bases between. The CDR3 spans 15 residues. CDR1 is GTSNPN, CDR2 SVGIG, per germline (reference sequence). The CDR3 protein is CAWSTPRAWEEKLFF. CDR3 in DNA: TGTGCCTGGAGTACTCCCCGGGCGTGGGAGGAAAAACTGTTTTTT.

This chain joins TRBV5-1 and TRBJ2-7; D is perhaps TRBD1 (7 bases). V was trimmed by 3 bases and J by 4 bases, leaving 11 bases between them. The CDR3 sequence is 13 residues long. Germline V gene sequence: CDR1 SGHRS, CDR2 YFSETQ. CDR3 DNA: TGCGCCAGCAGCTGGACAGGAGGGTACGAGCAGTACTTC. Residues: CASSWTGGYEQYF.

The rearrangement uses TRBV6-5 and TRBJ1-4, with TRBD1 matching 10 bases. With V trimmed by 8 bases and J by 8 bases, 8 bases remained unmatched. Germline V CDR1 and CDR2: MNHEY, SVGAGI. The CDR3 is made up of 14 amino acids. The CDR3: CASGDRGQGEKLFF. The CDR3 bases are TGTGCCAGCGGTGACAGGGGGCAGGGGGAAAAACTGTTTTTT.

The rearrangement uses TRBV2 and TRBJ1-1; D may be TRBD1 (5 bases). The CDR3 runs 13 residues. With 6 bases removed from V and 1 base from J, the gap between germline ends came to 9 bases. Germline assignment: CDR1 SNHLY and CDR2 FYNNEI. CDR3 coding DNA: TGTGCCAGCAGGGGGGGGTCGAACACTGAAGCTTTCTTT. Protein product: CASRGGSNTEAFF.

The V and J genes are TRBV7-9 and TRBJ1-3, with TRBD1 identical over 7 bases. The CDR3 consists of 16 residues. In germline, CDR1 is SEHNR, CDR2 FQNEAQ (reference sequence). With 4 bases clipped from V and 0 bases from J, the junction kept 6 bases outside the gene matches. The CDR3 sequence: CASSSGGFISGNTIYF. The CDR3 nucleotides are TGTGCCAGCAGCTCAGGGGGTTTCATCTCTGGAAACACCATATATTTT. Full variable domain (missing parts from reference TRBV7-9 and TRBJ1-3): DTGVSQNPRHKITKRGQNVTFRCDPISEHNRLYWYRQTLGQGPEFLTYFQNEAQLEKSRLLSDRFSAERPKGSFSTLEIQRTEQGDSAMYLCASSSGGFISGNTIYFGEGSWLTVV.

This clone was counted a few times. The V gene is TRBV2, the J gene TRBJ1-1; tentative D call: TRBD1 (6 bases). Trimming stripped 2 bases from V and 1 base from J, with 11 bases between. This CDR3 comprises 15 residues. From germline, CDR1 is SNHLY and CDR2 FYNNEI. The CDR3 region is CASSEQGRGNTEAFF. DNA of the CDR3: TGTGCCAGCAGTGAACAGGGGAGGGGGAACACTGAAGCTTTCTTT.

The V call is TRBV7-2, the J call TRBJ2-7, with unresolved D. Trimming pared 5 bases from V and 3 bases from J, leaving 11 bases between. Per germline, CDR1 SGHTA and CDR2 FQGNSA. This CDR3 spans 13 amino acids. The CDR3 DNA reads as TGTGCCAGCAGCCTCCCTGGCAGCTACGAGCAGTACTTC. Its translation: CASSLPGSYEQYF.

The chain couples TRBV5-4 to TRBJ1-6; no firm D call. The CDR3 runs to 14 residues. Trimming removed 3 bases at V and 4 bases at J, with 8 bases between. The germline V gene encodes CDR1 SGHNT and CDR2 YYREEE (reference sequence). The CDR3 nucleotides read TGTGCCAGCAGCTCCCAGTCTTATAATTCACCCCTCCACTTT. Its protein is CASSSQSYNSPLHF.

A single count supports this clone. This sequence joins TRBV7-2 and TRBJ1-2; 10 bases are a match to TRBD1. V lost 1 base, J lost 5 bases, and 7 bases stayed unmatched. Germline V gene data show CDR1 as SGHTA and CDR2 as FQGNSA. The CDR3 sequence is 16 residues long. For the CDR3, the DNA is TGTGCCAGCAGCTTAGAGGGGACAGGGGTAGGGTATGGCTACACCTTC. Its protein is CASSLEGTGVGYGYTF. Full variable domain (outside the CDR3, taken from reference TRBV7-2 and TRBJ1-2): GAGVSQSPSNKVTEKGKDVELRCDPISGHTALYWYRQSLGQGLEFLIYFQGNSAPDKSGLPSDRFSAERTGGSVSTLTIQRTQQEDSAVYLCASSLEGTGVGYGYTFGSGTRLTVV.

The table lists this clone with a count of one. This chain uses TRBV6-1 with TRBJ2-7, with D perhaps matching TRBD1 (6 bases). Germline assignment: CDR1 MNHNS and CDR2 SASEGT. The CDR3 is made up of 13 amino acids. V shed 3 bases and J shed 3 bases, with 9 bases lying between them. The CDR3 region has the DNA TGTGCCAGCAGTGAGAGGGACAACTACGAGCAGTACTTC. Translated: CASSERDNYEQYF.

Regarding this clone: Other nucleotide sequences in the sample specify the same CDR3. The V gene is TRBV5-1, the J gene TRBJ2-3; the D gene is possibly TRBD2 (6 bases). Germline CDR1 SGHRS, CDR2 YFSETQ. The CDR3 contains 14 residues. V lost 0 bases and J lost 1, with 6 bases in between. CDR3 loop: CASSLGGGTDTQYF. The CDR3 nucleotides read TGCGCCAGCAGCTTGGGCGGGGGCACAGATACGCAGTATTTT.

J is TRBJ2-7 and V is TRBV29-1; tentative D call: TRBD1 (6 bases). V dropped 7 bases and J dropped 5 bases, with 21 bases sitting between them. Germline lookup yields CDR1 SQVTM and CDR2 ANQGSEA. This CDR3 spans 14 amino acids. CDR3 nucleotides: TGCAGCGCCCTTGACAGGCCGGGTAGCGACGAGCAGTACTTC. As protein: CSALDRPGSDEQYF.

This clone was counted a single time. The CDR3 reads CASSQDGGTSPDEQFF. The CDR3 nucleotides are TGCGCCAGCAGCCAAGATGGCGGGACGTCTCCTGATGAGCAGTTCTTC. J is TRBJ2-1 and V is TRBV4-3, with D maybe TRBD2 (6 bases). The CDR3 length is 16 residues. Trimming took 0 bases from V and 8 from J, leaving 17 bases between them. The V gene's germline CDR1 is LGHNA and CDR2 YSLEER.

This rearrangement joins TRBV29-1 to TRBJ2-3, with D unresolved. The length of the CDR3 is 11 residues. From germline, CDR1 is SQVTM and CDR2 ANQGSEA. Trimming took off 5 bases at V and 0 bases at J, with 3 bases between the two ends. This chain's CDR3 is CSVSSTDTQYF. CDR3 nucleotide sequence: TGCAGCGTTTCTAGCACAGATACGCAGTATTTT.

The chain employs TRBV11-2 and TRBJ1-1, with D unresolved. CDR3 size: 13 residues. V lost 0 bases and J lost 1, with 3 bases in between. Germline V gives CDR1 SGHAT, CDR2 FQNNGV. The DNA for the CDR3 is TGTGCCAGCAGCTTAGATCGGAACACTGAAGCTTTCTTT. Translating it yields CASSLDRNTEAFF.

V and J are TRBV6-6 and TRBJ1-5; the match to TRBD1 covers 7 bases. This CDR3 is 16 amino acids long. CDR1 and CDR2 from the germline V gene are MNHNY and SVGAGI (reference sequence). V dropped 5 bases and J dropped 4; count of bases not matched to a gene: 11. CDR3 bases: TGTGCCAGCAGTATCGTGATACAGGGGCTAAATCAGCCCCAGCATTTT. Its translation is CASSIVIQGLNQPQHF.

This chain joins TRBV9 and TRBJ1-2; the D is unclear. Trimming removed 0 bases at V and 0 bases at J, with 6 bases between. CDR3 length: 14 amino acids. The V gene's germline CDR1 is SGDLS and CDR2 YYNGEE. The CDR3 nucleotides are TGTGCCAGCAGCGTAGGTTCAGCTAACTATGGCTACACCTTC. It encodes CASSVGSANYGYTF.

The rearrangement joins TRBV4-1 to TRBJ2-7; TRBD2 matches 8 bases. The CDR3 runs to 16 residues. Trimming cost V 1 base and J 4 bases; bases outside gene matches: 9. Germline lookup yields CDR1 MGHRA and CDR2 YSYEKL. DNA of the CDR3: TGCGCCAGCAGCCAAGTTTCAGAGCGGGGGATTTACGAGCAGTACTTC. Its translation: CASSQVSERGIYEQYF.

A single count supports this clone. V usage is TRBV7-2 and J usage is TRBJ1-2, with TRBD1 as a possible D gene (5 bases). The V end was cut by 5 bases, the J end by 4 bases, with 23 bases between. From germline, CDR1 is SGHTA and CDR2 FQGNSA. The CDR3 is 17 amino acids. Here the CDR3 DNA reads TGTGCCAGCAGCCCTCGAAGGGGTCAACATCGAATCTATGGCTACACCTTC. It codes for CASSPRRGQHRIYGYTF.

This clone was counted a single time. Written as DNA, the CDR3 is TGCGCCAGCAGCCAAGATACCACCCGGACAGGGATCCACGAGCAGTACTTC. Protein sequence: CASSQDTTRTGIHEQYF. The genes are TRBV4-3 and TRBJ2-7; TRBD1 aligns across 8 bases. This CDR3 spans 17 amino acids. With 0 bases clipped from V and 5 bases from J, the junction kept 12 bases outside the gene matches. Germline assignment: CDR1 LGHNA and CDR2 YSLEER.

This clone occurred a few times. The chain uses TRBV6-5 and TRBJ1-1, with D unclear. V dropped 0 bases and J dropped 0 bases, with 8 bases sitting between them. The CDR3 runs to 15 residues. Looked up from germline, CDR1 is MNHEY and CDR2 is SVGAGI. For the CDR3, the DNA is TGTGCCAGCAGTTACTCGTGGCAGTTGAACACTGAAGCTTTCTTT. Amino acids: CASSYSWQLNTEAFF.

This chain links TRBV20-1 with TRBJ1-1; D ambiguous. Trimming left V 5 bases short and J 4 bases short, with 8 bases between. This CDR3 has 11 amino acids. Germline V gene lookup returns CDR1 DFQATT and CDR2 SNEGSKA (reference sequence). CDR3 nucleotides: TGCAGTGCTCGTAGATTCACTGAAGCTTTCTTT. This translates into CSARRFTEAFF.

V gene TRBV19 combines with J gene TRBJ2-3; 8 nucleotides agree with TRBD2. Germline V CDR1 and CDR2: LNHDA, SQIVND (reference sequence). Trimming took 0 bases from V and 6 from J; bases not matched to a gene: 8. The CDR3 runs 16 residues. CDR3 in amino acids: CASSIDRGGASDTQYF. In nucleotides, the CDR3 is TGTGCCAGTAGTATAGATCGGGGGGGGGCCAGCGATACGCAGTATTTT.